Each of the 2 T cell receptor beta chains below was sequenced from the same sample in a study of T cells in Graves' hyperthyroidism and ophthalmopathy (dated by TCRdb to about 2019). Receptor amplification or capture employed multiplex PCR. The run used an Illumina HiSeq 2000. The TCR beta CDR3 regions were amplified from RNA transcripts. The first round of RT-PCR for the TCR CDR3 was performed with the HTBI primer set and the Qiagen OneStep RT-PCR kit. In TCRdb, the public reads were trimmed at Q25 with fastp and aligned with MiXCR, with productive beta chains retained. Every distinct CDR3 protein forms one entry, paired with its most common genes and DNA. Counted in this sample were over 150,000 distinct CDR3 sequences; roughly a sixth of them appeared once. Approximately 56% of the sample lies in the top ten. Sequences were obtained from blood. These TCRs come from a woman between 50 and 59 years old with Graves' hyperthyroidism.

The CDR3: CSGTPGPGGTEAFF. CDR3 sequence (DNA): TGCAGCGGAACCCCGGGGCCGGGGGGGACTGAAGCTTTCTTT. The rearrangement links TRBV29-1 to TRBJ1-1; weak D call: TRBD1 (5 bases). The CDR3 covers 14 residues. From germline, CDR1 is SQVTM and CDR2 ANQGSEA. Trimming pared 7 bases from V and 5 bases from J, leaving 20 bases between.

This clonotype showed up many times. The chain joins TRBV6-1 to TRBJ2-7; 8 positions match TRBD1. The trim removed 6 bases at V and 6 bases at J, leaving 13 bases unmatched. Germline CDR1 and CDR2: MNHNS and SASEGT. The CDR3 has 15 residues. The CDR3 reads CASSQAGQVIREQYF. The CDR3 DNA reads TGTGCCAGCAGCCAGGCGGGACAGGTCATCCGCGAGCAGTACTTC.